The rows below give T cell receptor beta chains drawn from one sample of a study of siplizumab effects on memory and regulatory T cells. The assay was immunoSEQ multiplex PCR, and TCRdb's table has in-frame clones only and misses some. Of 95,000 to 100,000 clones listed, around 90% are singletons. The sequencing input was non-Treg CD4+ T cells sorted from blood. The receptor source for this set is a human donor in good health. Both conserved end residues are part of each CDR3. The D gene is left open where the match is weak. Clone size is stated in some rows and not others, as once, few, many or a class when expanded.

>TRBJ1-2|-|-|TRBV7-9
CASSLEAQGGGYTF
TGTGCCAGCAGCTTAGAGGCGCAGGGAGGGGGCTACACCTTC
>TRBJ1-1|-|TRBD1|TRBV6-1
CASSDRVNTEAFF
TGTGCCAGCAGCGACAGGGTCAACACTGAAGCTTTCTTT
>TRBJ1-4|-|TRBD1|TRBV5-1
CASSEQGAGEKLFF
TGCGCCAGCAGCGAACAGGGGGCCGGTGAAAAACTGTTTTTT
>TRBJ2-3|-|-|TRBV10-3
CAISESRDTQYF
TGTGCCATCAGTGAGTCGCGGGATACGCAGTATTTT
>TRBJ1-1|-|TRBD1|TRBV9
CAGGQGQNTEAFF
TGTGCCGGGGGACAGGGCCAGAACACTGAAGCTTTCTTT
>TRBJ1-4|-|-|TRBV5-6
CASSPRGRGRGEKLFF
TGTGCCAGCAGCCCCCGAGGCAGGGGAAGGGGTGAAAAACTGTTTTTT
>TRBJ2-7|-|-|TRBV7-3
CASSLGTSGSYEQYF
TGTGCCAGCAGCCTCGGGACGAGTGGCTCCTACGAGCAGTACTTC
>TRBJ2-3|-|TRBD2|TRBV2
CASSKTSGRALTDTQYF
TGTGCCAGCAGTAAAACGAGCGGGAGGGCCCTGACAGATACGCAGTATTTT
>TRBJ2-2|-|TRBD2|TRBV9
CASSVGTRVTGELFF
TGTGCCAGCAGCGTAGGGACTAGAGTTACCGGGGAGCTGTTTTTT
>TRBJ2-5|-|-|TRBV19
CASSTFTGTQETQYF
TGTGCCAGTAGTACCTTCACAGGGACCCAAGAGACCCAGTACTTC
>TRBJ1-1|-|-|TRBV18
CASSPQNGPLLATEAFF
TGTGCCAGCTCACCCCAGAACGGGCCCCTTTTGGCCACTGAAGCTTTCTTT
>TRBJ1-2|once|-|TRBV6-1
CASREAANYGYTF
TGTGCCAGCAGGGAGGCAGCTAACTATGGCTACACCTTC
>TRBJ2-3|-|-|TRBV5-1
CASSQGLLESTDTQYF
TGCGCCAGCAGCCAGGGACTCCTGGAAAGCACAGATACGCAGTATTTT
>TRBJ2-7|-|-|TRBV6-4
CASTSLTRGSYEQYF
TGTGCCAGCACCTCTTTGACCCGGGGATCCTACGAGCAGTACTTC
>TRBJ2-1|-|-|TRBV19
CASSIGGTVNEQFF
TGTGCCAGTAGTATCGGCGGGACAGTCAATGAGCAGTTCTTC
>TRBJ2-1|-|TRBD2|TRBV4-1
CASSQRTSGTYNEQFF
TGCGCCAGCAGCCAACGGACTAGCGGGACTTACAATGAGCAGTTCTTC
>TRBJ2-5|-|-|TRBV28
CASSLFSSTQYF
TGTGCCAGCAGTTTATTCTCAAGCACCCAGTACTTC
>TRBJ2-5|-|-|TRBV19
CATAVKPQETQYF
TGTGCCACCGCGGTGAAGCCGCAAGAGACCCAGTACTTC
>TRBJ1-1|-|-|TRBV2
CASNLGNWDTEAFF
TGTGCCAGCAACTTAGGCAACTGGGACACTGAAGCTTTCTTT
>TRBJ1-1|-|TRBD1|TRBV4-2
CASSQGDRGTEAFF
TGTGCCAGCAGCCAAGGGGACAGGGGGACTGAAGCTTTCTTT
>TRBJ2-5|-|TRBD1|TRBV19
CASRSGQGGTQYF
TGTGCCAGTCGGTCAGGACAGGGCGGGACCCAGTACTTC
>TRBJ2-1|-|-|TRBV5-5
CASSLVGNYNEQFF
TGTGCCAGCAGCTTGGTAGGCAACTACAATGAGCAGTTCTTC
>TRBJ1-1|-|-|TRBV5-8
CASSLPPQDTEAFF
TGTGCCAGCAGCTTGCCGCCACAAGACACTGAAGCTTTCTTT
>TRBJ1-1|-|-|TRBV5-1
CASSLELNTEAFF
TGCGCCAGCAGCCTAGAATTGAACACTGAAGCTTTCTTT
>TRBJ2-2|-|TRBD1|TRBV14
CASSQQQGVGELFF
TGTGCCAGCAGCCAACAACAGGGGGTTGGGGAGCTGTTTTTT
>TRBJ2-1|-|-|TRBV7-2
CASSLVGRHYNEQFF
TGTGCCAGCAGCTTAGTCGGACGACATTACAATGAGCAGTTCTTC
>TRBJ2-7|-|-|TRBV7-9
CASSPSGYSYEQYF
TGTGCCAGCAGCCCAAGCGGTTATTCCTACGAGCAGTACTTC
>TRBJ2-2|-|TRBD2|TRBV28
CASSSHRLAVTGELFF
TGTGCCAGCAGTTCCCATCGGCTAGCGGTGACCGGGGAGCTGTTTTTT
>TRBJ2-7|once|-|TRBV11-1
CASSLGGAGLYEQYF
TGTGCCAGCAGCTTGGGGGGCGCCGGGCTCTACGAGCAGTACTTC
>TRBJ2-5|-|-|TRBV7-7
CASSLLGGIQETQYF
TGTGCTAGCAGCTTGCTGGGGGGAATCCAAGAGACCCAGTACTTC
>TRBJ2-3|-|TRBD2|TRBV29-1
CSVERTSGDLYTDTQYF
TGCAGCGTTGAAAGGACTAGCGGAGACCTTTACACAGATACGCAGTATTTT
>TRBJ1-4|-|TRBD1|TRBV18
CASSTMTGSAEKLFF
TGTGCCAGCTCAACCATGACAGGGTCCGCTGAAAAACTGTTTTTT
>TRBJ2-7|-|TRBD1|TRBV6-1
CALGTVFSYEQYF
TGTGCCTTAGGGACAGTCTTCTCCTACGAGCAGTACTTC
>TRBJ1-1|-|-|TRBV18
CASSPQGKNTEAFF
TGTGCCAGCTCACCACAGGGGAAAAACACTGAAGCTTTCTTT
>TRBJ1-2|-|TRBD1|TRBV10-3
CAISESGTGAFKNYGYTF
TGTGCCATCAGTGAATCCGGGACAGGGGCTTTCAAGAACTATGGCTACACCTTC
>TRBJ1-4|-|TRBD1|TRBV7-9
CASSYPTGRNEKLFF
TGTGCCAGCAGCTATCCGACAGGGAGGAATGAAAAACTGTTTTTT
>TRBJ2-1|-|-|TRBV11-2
CASSFPGPGEQFF
TGTGCCAGCAGCTTCCCCGGACCGGGGGAGCAGTTCTTC
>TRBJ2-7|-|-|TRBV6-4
CASSDTSRDPHMTYEQYF
TGTGCCAGCAGTGACACCAGCCGGGACCCCCATATGACTTACGAGCAGTACTTC
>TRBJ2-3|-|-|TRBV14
CASSQDLRDTQYF
TGTGCCAGCAGCCAAGATTTAAGAGATACGCAGTATTTT
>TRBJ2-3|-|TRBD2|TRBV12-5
CASGLGGSFSTDTQYF
TGTGCTAGTGGTTTGGGCGGGAGCTTCAGCACAGATACGCAGTATTTT